This TCR beta chain appears in the sequencing data of a study of radiation and T cells in renal cell carcinoma. TCRdb keeps only in-frame clones here, not all; method: immunoSEQ multiplex PCR. The table has 150,000 or so clones, around 89% seen once. Time point: blood 4 weeks post-SBRT, at nephrectomy. Treatment of the sample: 15 Gy SBRT to primary tumor, nephrectomy 4 weeks later. The CDR3 sequence is 19 residues long. Germline V CDR1 and CDR2: LNHNV, YYDKDF (reference sequence). V shed 0 bases and J shed 2 bases, with 20 bases lying between them. V and J are TRBV15 and TRBJ2-4; no clear D gene. This TCR derives from a woman aged 45 to 65 with renal cell carcinoma. The source was blood, collected from a patient whose treatment included radiotherapy and nephrectomy. CDR3 sequence reads: CATSRDRLRPSSTKNIQYF. DNA for the CDR3: TGTGCCACCAGCAGAGATCGCCTCCGTCCCAGTAGTACCAAAAACATTCAGTACTTC.